A single T cell receptor beta chain is shown here with its context. The record originates from a study of T cell changes during pregnancy in multiple sclerosis. Sequenced by immunoSEQ multiplex PCR; TCRdb stores in-frame clones only, minus some. This table has under 95,000 clones, roughly 94% appearing once. This receptor was obtained from a female donor in good health, enrolled as a control in a pregnancy study. The sample consisted of peripheral blood, taken in the second trimester of pregnancy.

The CDR3 loop reads CASSPPGLAGAKNIQYF. The CDR3, as DNA: TGTGCCAGCTCACCACCGGGACTAGCGGGAGCCAAAAACATTCAGTACTTC. The chain combines TRBV18 with TRBJ2-4; 12 bases align to TRBD2. This CDR3 contains 17 residues. J lost 0 bases, V lost 0 bases, and 0 bases had no gene match. Germline-derived CDR1 and CDR2 are KGHSH and LQKENI.